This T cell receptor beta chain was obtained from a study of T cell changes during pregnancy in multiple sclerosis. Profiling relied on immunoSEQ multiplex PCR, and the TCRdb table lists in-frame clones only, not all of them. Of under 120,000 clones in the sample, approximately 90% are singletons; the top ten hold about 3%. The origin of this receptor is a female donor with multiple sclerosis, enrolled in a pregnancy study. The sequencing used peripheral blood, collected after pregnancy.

CDR3 bases: TGCAGCGTTGACAAATTCGCAACTAGCGGGGGGCGGGATGAGCAGTTCTTC. Its protein product is CSVDKFATSGGRDEQFF. The rearrangement joins TRBV29-1 to TRBJ2-1; TRBD2 matches 12 bases. The CDR3 is made up of 17 amino acids. V lost 3 bases, J lost 8 bases, and 14 bases stayed unmatched. Germline values: CDR1 SQVTM, CDR2 ANQGSEA.